What follows describes a single T cell receptor beta chain. This specimen belongs to a study of OX40 agonist ivuxolimab in advanced cancers. As for the study in general: Dose-escalation patients suffered from hepatocellular carcinoma, melanoma, renal cell or head and neck cancer. Therapy given before enrollment (anti-PD-1, anti-PD-L1 or anti-CTLA-4) was allowed, and 40% had some.

The trim removed 4 bases at V and 3 bases at J, leaving 7 bases unmatched. The CDR3 is 15 amino acids. Germline values: CDR1 SGHTA, CDR2 FQGNSA. The table came from immunoSEQ multiplex PCR; TCRdb's copy has only in-frame clones and leaves some out. Seen here are about 53,000 clones, 79% observed once, and the top ten hold more than 2%. Sequencing was performed on CD4+ or CD8+ T cells sorted from blood, taken in a trial of the OX40 agonist ivuxolimab. This sequence joins TRBV7-2 and TRBJ2-7; 9 bases line up with TRBD2. The source is an adult with an advanced solid tumor such as melanoma, head and neck, liver or kidney cancer. For the CDR3, the DNA is TGTGCCAGCAGCTCCCGAGCGGGGGGTGACTACGAGCAGTACTTC. Protein: CASSSRAGGDYEQYF.